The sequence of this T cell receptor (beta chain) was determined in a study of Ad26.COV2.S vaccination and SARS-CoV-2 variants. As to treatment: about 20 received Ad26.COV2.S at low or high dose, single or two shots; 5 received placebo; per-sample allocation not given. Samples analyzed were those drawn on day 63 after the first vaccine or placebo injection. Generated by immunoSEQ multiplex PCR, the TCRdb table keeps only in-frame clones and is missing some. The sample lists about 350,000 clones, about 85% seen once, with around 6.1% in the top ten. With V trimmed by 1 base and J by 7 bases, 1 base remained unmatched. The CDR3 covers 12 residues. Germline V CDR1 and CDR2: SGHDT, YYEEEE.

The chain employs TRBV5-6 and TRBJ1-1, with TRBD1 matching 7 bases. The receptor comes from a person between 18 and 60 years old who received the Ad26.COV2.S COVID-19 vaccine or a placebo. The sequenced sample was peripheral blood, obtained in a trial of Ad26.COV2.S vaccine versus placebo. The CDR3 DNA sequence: TGTGCCAGCAGCTTGAGGGACAGTGAAGCTTTCTTT. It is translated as CASSLRDSEAFF.